This T cell receptor (beta chain) came from a study of blood T cells in healthy people across ages (dated by TCRdb to between 2014 and 2017). Some background on the complete study: In model experiments, template switching captured roughly one uniquely barcoded TCR beta cDNA molecule for every two T cells. Using deep sequencing normalized with unique cDNA molecular identifiers, the study measured how TCR beta repertoire diversity changes with age. The donors were split into four age groups: young (average around 16 years), middle-aged (about 40), aged (approximately 59) and long-lived (approximately 80). To avoid experimental bias, donors of different ages were spread randomly across the sequencing lanes. The study analyzed two additional independent replicas of 1 million unique cDNA reads from the same blood draw for two donors, one aged 18 to 30 and one aged 80 or older.

The germline V end is reduced by 2 bases and the J end by 11 bases; junction bases left unmatched: 11. The CDR3, from cysteine to phenylalanine, totals 14 residues. Only CDR3 DNA is held: 42 bases, read in frame from base 1. The germline V gene gives CDR1 as MGHDK and CDR2 as SYGVNS. Library preparation used 5' RACE. The reads were generated on an Illumina HiSeq 2500. A second PCR of roughly 6 to 11 cycles was run with a J-beta primer mix and a sample-barcoded 5' primer. Each TCR beta cDNA molecule received a unique molecular identifier from a template-switch 5' adaptor carrying 12 random nucleotides. At least 2.5 million CDR3-containing paired-end reads were obtained from each sample. All of the RNA was converted into first-strand cDNA using the Mint cDNA synthesis kit, with a TRBC-specific oligonucleotide serving as the primer. All cDNA was treated with uracil-DNA glycosylase and then went through a first 18-cycle PCR with the universal primers M1SS and BC2_uni_R. In the original analysis: For normalization, 1 million high-quality reads, each with a distinct molecular identifier, were randomly selected from each sample. Reads with shared molecular identifiers were discarded instead of being binned into consensus sequences. MiTCR, set to a Q25 quality threshold and the strictest error-elimination algorithm, was used for CDR3 identification, clonotype clustering and error correction. A nonparametric unseen species model using Euler transformation provided a lower-bound estimate of total TCR beta diversity. TCRdb reprocessing: public reads trimmed at Q25 with fastp, clones called with MiXCR, in-frame beta chains kept. Entries are consolidated by CDR3 protein sequence, retaining the most common genes and DNA. The V and J calls come from TCRdb's annotation, not from the publication. The sample table shows approximately 800,000 distinct CDR3 sequences, and around 34% are seen once. Of the sample, roughly 13% falls within the top ten clones.

Comment on this clonotype: What antigen it recognizes has not been identified. No much larger clone is present one base from it, and per-base qualities are unavailable.

On the study overall, not on this receptor specifically: Because profiling used bulk unsorted PBMCs, naive and antigen-experienced compartments could not be compared conclusively. Compared with the aged group, the long-lived group had more naive CD4+ T cells, fewer expanded clones and increased TCR diversity, suggesting age selection. Estimates of total diversity based on one million sequenced T cells were considered lower bounds and underestimates. As age increased, observed TCR beta diversity per million T cells dropped in a roughly linear way, and a significant reduction was already evident by age 40. Because the CMV infection status of the donors was unknown, age-related changes in expanded clonotypes may potentially have been confounded. The percentage of naive T cells measured by flow cytometry correlated strongly with observed TCR beta diversity.

The donors were 40 or so Caucasian individuals from Russia, aged roughly 6 to 100 years, who were systemically healthy. Ten milliliters of peripheral blood were drawn from each donor into EDTA-treated Vacutainer tubes. Ficoll-Paque density-gradient centrifugation was used to isolate PBMCs, with at least 6.5 million per sample. Total RNA, at least 5 micrograms per sample, was extracted from PBMCs with Trizol reagent. Naive CD45RAhigh/CD27high T cell percentages were measured by flow cytometry on a PBMC aliquot from every donor. This TCR came from a man between 18 and 35 years old in good health. Sequenced input: blood. The chain links TRBV25-1 with TRBJ2-5; TRBD1 lines up with 7 middle nucleotides. In nucleotide form, the sequence is TGTGCCAGCAGTGAAGGCACAGGGGAAGATGAGCAGTACTTC. It encodes CASSEGTGEDEQYF.